This T cell receptor (beta chain) comes out of a study of blood T cell repertoires in COVID-19. Study background: COVID-19 samples collected from the United States, Italy and Spain covered acute and convalescent phases. PBMCs, B-cell-depleted T cells, or T cells provided the cDNA or gDNA that made up the material.

Original handling: Estimation of nucleated cell counts was performed using reference gene primer amplification. Measured with immunoSEQ multiplex PCR; TCRdb has only the in-frame clones, and not every one. V and J calls and clone size are given by that table; D and trimming were obtained from the DNA. The data hold approximately 140,000 clones, with roughly 84% observed a single time. This CDR3 has 14 residues. The V and J ends lost 4 bases and 3 bases respectively, with 9 bases between them. From germline, CDR1 is SEHNR and CDR2 FQNEAQ (reference sequence). The sample consisted of peripheral blood. The rearrangement links TRBV7-9 to TRBJ2-2; D is perhaps TRBD2 (6 bases). The clonotype was recovered from a woman older than 75 with acute or convalescent COVID-19. CDR3 amino acids: CASSSWEDTGELFF. The CDR3 coding sequence is TGTGCCAGCAGCTCTTGGGAGGACACCGGGGAGCTGTTTTTT.